Shown below are 2 T cell receptor beta chains from a single sample sequenced in a study of PD-1 blockade in mismatch repair-deficient tumors (dated 2017 in TCRdb). Explained via the paper, the time point label denotes: peripheral blood 12 weeks after first pembrolizumab dose. The receptor library was made with the immunoSEQ multiplex PCR assay. Held by TCRdb, this immuneACCESS table contains in-frame sequences only and omits some clones. Under half of the omission traces to an unresolved V gene where checked; the cause of the rest is unknown. Within this sample are fewer than 100,000 clones, with roughly 80% of them counted one time only. Around 2.7% of the sample lies in the top ten. The source material was peripheral blood, sampled 12 weeks after starting pembrolizumab. These TCRs come from an adult with mismatch repair-deficient cancer.

The genes are TRBV7-9 and TRBJ2-1; D not resolved. Trimming took 4 bases from V and 10 from J, leaving 14 bases between them. The CDR3 is 13 amino acids. Germline CDR1 is SEHNR and CDR2 is FQNEAQ (reference sequence). CDR3 amino acids: CASSWDWPEEQFF. The CDR3 nucleotides are TGTGCCAGCAGCTGGGATTGGCCAGAGGAGCAGTTCTTC.

The chain combines TRBV19 with TRBJ2-7; 10 bases are a match to TRBD1. The CDR3 loop spans 14 amino acids. CDR1 LNHDA and CDR2 SQIVND come from the germline V gene (reference sequence). V gave up 10 bases and J gave up 0 bases; unmatched junction bases: 6. CDR3 DNA sequence: TGTGCCACCAGAGACAGGGGGCTCTCCTACGAGCAGTACTTC. Translating it yields CATRDRGLSYEQYF.